Each of the 23 T cell receptor beta chains below was sequenced from the same sample in a study of T-cell reconstitution after alpha-beta-depleted transplantation in children. A TCRbeta library incorporating unique molecular identifiers was prepared. TCRdb used MiXCR to reprocess the PCR reads, holding one entry per CDR3 protein. The sample yields fewer than 700,000 distinct CDR3 sequences, about an eighth seen once. The sequencing used PBMCs, mostly from graft donor cells, collected 360 days after TCRalphabeta/CD19-depleted stem cell transplant. These receptors all stem from a male patient aged 10 to 17 who had a stem cell transplant for acute myeloid leukemia, so the T cells may come from the graft donor.

This clonotype has a handful of counts. The CDR3 protein is CSARDLVGAGNQPQHF. CDR3 nucleotide sequence: TGCAGTGCTAGAGATCTGGTTGGGGCAGGGAATCAGCCCCAGCATTTT. The chain recombines TRBV20-1 with TRBJ1-5; D possibly corresponds to TRBD1 (5 bases). The CDR3 runs 16 residues. V was clipped by 0 bases and J by 4 bases, with 16 bases between them. Germline CDR1 reads DFQATT; CDR2 reads SNEGSKA (reference sequence).

In this sample, this clonotype turned up a few times. The V and J genes are TRBV5-1 and TRBJ2-3; 9 bases agree with TRBD2. V lost 3 bases and J lost 7; bases outside the gene matches: 24. CDR1 and CDR2 (germline): SGHRS, YFSETQ. This CDR3 region has 20 residues. The CDR3 protein is CASSSKVVGAREGLLYTQYF. The CDR3 nucleotides read TGCGCCAGCAGCTCGAAGGTGGTAGGGGCGCGGGAGGGCCTGCTGTATACGCAGTATTTT. The full variable domain, in which reference TRBV5-1 and TRBJ2-3 provide the parts outside the CDR3, is KAGVTQTPRYLIKTRGQQVTLSCSPISGHRSVSWYQQTPGQGLQFLFEYFSETQRNKGNFPGRFSGRQFSNSRSEMNVSTLELGDSALYLCASSSKVVGAREGLLYTQYFGPGTRLTVL.

This clonotype occurred a few times. V gene TRBV10-3 combines with J gene TRBJ2-1, with a possible D match to TRBD2 (6 bases). Germline loops: CDR1 ENHRY, CDR2 SYGVKD. The CDR3 contains 16 residues. Trimming took 3 bases from V and 0 from J, leaving 12 bases between them. The DNA of the CDR3 is TGTGCCATCAGTGAAGGTGACGGGAGCTCCTACAATGAGCAGTTCTTC. Protein: CAISEGDGSSYNEQFF.

This clonotype showed up just a few times. The chain employs TRBV5-5 and TRBJ2-1, with a tentative D call TRBD2 (5 bases). Germline V lookup: CDR1 SGHKS, CDR2 YYEKEE (reference sequence). The CDR3 contains 16 residues. The V end was cut by 0 bases, the J end by 3 bases, with 13 bases between. The CDR3 spells CASSLALERIYNEQFF. CDR3 sequence (DNA): TGTGCCAGCAGCTTGGCCCTGGAGCGGATCTACAATGAGCAGTTCTTC.

This clonotype came up a few times. V and J are TRBV28 and TRBJ2-7, with 11 positions matching TRBD1. CDR3 length equals 15 residues. The trim removed 5 bases at V and 2 bases at J, leaving 5 bases unmatched. Germline V lookup: CDR1 MDHEN, CDR2 SYDVKM. CDR3 DNA sequence: TGTGCCAGCAGTATTATGGGACAGGGGGCCTACGAGCAGTACTTC. Translation gives CASSIMGQGAYEQYF. The full variable domain, with the rest looked up from reference TRBV28 and TRBJ2-7, is DVKVTQSSRYLVKRTGEKVFLECVQDMDHENMFWYRQDPGLGLRLIYFSYDVKMKEKGDIPEGYSVSREKKERFSLILESASTNQTSMYLCASSIMGQGAYEQYFGPGTRLTVT.

Note on this clonotype: Its ends do not fully match the called genes, so a read error is possible. The gene calls are TRBV20-1 and TRBJ2-7; TRBD2 matches 11 bases. The germline V gene encodes CDR1 DFQATT and CDR2 SNEGSKA (reference sequence). The CDR3 has 15 residues. The CDR3 sequence is CCASGSGRGAYEQYF. The CDR3 coding sequence is TGCTGTGCTAGCGGTAGCGGGAGGGGGGCCTACGAGCAGTACTTC.

The chain recombines TRBV20-1 with TRBJ2-5, with 9 bases lining up with TRBD1. With 3 bases clipped from V and 5 bases from J, the junction kept 16 bases outside the gene matches. CDR3 size: 17 residues. The germline V gene encodes CDR1 DFQATT and CDR2 SNEGSKA (reference sequence). CDR3 in DNA: TGCAGTGCTAGGATCCCACAGGGGGCCGCCCAAGTGGAGACCCAGTACTTC. Protein sequence: CSARIPQGAAQVETQYF.

The V call is TRBV4-2, the J call TRBJ2-2; D remains ambiguous. Per the germline V gene, CDR1 is LGHNA and CDR2 is YNFKEQ. The ends were cut back, 0 bases at V and 3 bases at J, with 17 bases in the middle. CDR3 length: 18 residues. The CDR3 loop is CASSQDWPDLVYTGELFF. CDR3 DNA: TGTGCCAGCAGCCAAGATTGGCCCGACCTGGTGTACACCGGGGAGCTGTTTTTT.

The chain carries TRBV12-3 or TRBV12-4 and TRBJ2-7; D gene ambiguous. There are 15 residues in the CDR3. Deletions cut 6 bases from V and 3 bases from J, with 18 bases between. The CDR3 is CASRAKWGFGYEQYF. Here the CDR3 DNA reads TGTGCCAGCAGAGCGAAATGGGGATTCGGCTACGAGCAGTACTTC.

This clonotype was found many times. This sequence joins TRBV4-2 and TRBJ2-2; 15 bases are a match to TRBD2. With V trimmed by 5 bases and J by 4 bases, 8 bases remained unmatched. CDR1 LGHNA and CDR2 YNFKEQ come from the germline V gene. CDR3 length: 18 residues. The CDR3 reads CASSEGLAGGWGTGELFF. The DNA of the CDR3 is TGTGCCAGCAGCGAGGGACTAGCGGGAGGTTGGGGCACCGGGGAGCTGTTTTTT.

This clonotype came up many times. The chain combines TRBV9 with TRBJ2-2, with 9 bases lining up with TRBD1. The trim removed 4 bases at V and 2 bases at J, leaving 6 bases unmatched. Germline V gives CDR1 SGDLS, CDR2 YYNGEE. This CDR3 has 16 amino acids. The chain's CDR3 is CASSTRTGDNTGELFF. The DNA for the CDR3 is TGTGCCAGCAGCACCCGGACAGGGGATAACACCGGGGAGCTGTTTTTT.

The table lists this clonotype with a few counts. The rearrangement links TRBV18 to TRBJ2-7; 14 bases fit TRBD2. The CDR3 is 15 amino acids. Germline V CDR1 and CDR2: KGHSH, LQKENI. V was clipped by 4 bases and J by 6 bases; unmatched bases: 5. The CDR3 reads CASSRLAGGWTEQYF. The CDR3 region has the DNA TGTGCCAGCTCACGACTAGCGGGAGGGTGGACCGAGCAGTACTTC.

This clonotype was detected a few times. The chain combines TRBV5-1 with TRBJ2-1; 12 bases line up with TRBD2. This CDR3 spans 20 amino acids. J was trimmed by 0 bases and V by 2 bases; bases with no gene match: 12. The germline gives CDR1 SGHRS, CDR2 YFSETQ. CDR3 region: CASSFLGLAGVTSSYNEQFF. CDR3 bases: TGCGCCAGCAGCTTTCTGGGACTAGCGGGCGTAACGAGCTCCTACAATGAGCAGTTCTTC.

This clonotype has just a few counts. The chain links TRBV20-1 to TRBJ1-3; D is undetermined. The germline V gene encodes CDR1 DFQATT and CDR2 SNEGSKA (reference sequence). The ends were cut back, 2 bases at V and 2 bases at J, with 10 bases in the middle. The CDR3 is 14 amino acids. DNA for the CDR3: TGCAGTGCTAGATCCGGGAATGCTGGAAACACCATATATTTT. It yields the protein CSARSGNAGNTIYF.

This sequence joins TRBV29-1 and TRBJ2-1; 9 bases align to TRBD2. After removal of 6 bases from V and 5 bases from J, the junction contained 5 bases not matched to a gene. The CDR3 loop spans 13 amino acids. The germline gives CDR1 SQVTM, CDR2 ANQGSEA. CDR3 bases: TGCAGCGTCCGAGCGGGAGGCAACAATGAGCAGTTCTTC. It translates to CSVRAGGNNEQFF.

This clonotype was counted a few times. V gene TRBV28 combines with J gene TRBJ2-3, with TRBD1 matching over 8 bases. This CDR3 has 16 amino acids. J gave up 5 bases and V 0 bases, and 7 bases lay outside the gene matches. CDR1 and CDR2 from the germline V gene are MDHEN and SYDVKM. For the CDR3, the DNA is TGTGCCAGCAGTTTATGGCAGGGGGCCGGGGTAGATACGCAGTATTTT. Translating gives CASSLWQGAGVDTQYF.

This clonotype occurred many times. This chain uses TRBV29-1 with TRBJ2-7; a possible D gene is TRBD1 (5 bases). Germline assignment: CDR1 SQVTM and CDR2 ANQGSEA. The V gene lost 4 bases and the J gene lost 6 bases, with 16 bases spanning the gap. The CDR3 loop spans 13 amino acids. Here the CDR3 DNA reads TGCAGCGTTGGTAGGGCAGGGTTAGGCGAGCAGTACTTC. Translated, it gives CSVGRAGLGEQYF.

This clonotype has ten or more counts. J is TRBJ2-5 and V is TRBV6-2 or TRBV6-3; 8 bases match TRBD2. The CDR3 runs to 20 residues. From germline, CDR1 is MNHEY and CDR2 SVGEGT. V gave up 0 bases and J gave up 5 bases; unmatched junction bases: 20. The CDR3 bases are TGTGCCAGCAGTTACTCGATTAACAGCCGGGGGGGTACTAGTCTGGAGACCCAGTACTTC. Translation gives CASSYSINSRGGTSLETQYF.

This sequence joins TRBV20-1 and TRBJ2-1; tentative D call: TRBD2 (6 bases). This CDR3 has 16 residues. The V end was cut by 2 bases, the J end by 3 bases, with 17 bases between. CDR1 DFQATT and CDR2 SNEGSKA come from the germline V gene (reference sequence). Here the CDR3 DNA reads TGCAGTGCTAGACAGGTGGAGGGTCTTTACTACAATGAGCAGTTCTTC. Translating it yields CSARQVEGLYYNEQFF.

This clonotype was counted many times. CDR3 in amino acids: CASGALGLASNEQFF. DNA for the CDR3: TGTGCCAGCGGCGCCCTTGGACTAGCGAGCAATGAGCAGTTCTTC. The chain recombines TRBV12-3 or TRBV12-4 with TRBJ2-1, with 9 bases matching TRBD2. J was trimmed by 6 bases and V by 8 bases; bases with no gene match: 11. The CDR3 has 15 residues.

This clonotype was seen repeatedly, ten times or more. The gene calls are TRBV28 and TRBJ1-2; 7 bases line up with TRBD1. The CDR3 consists of 13 residues. V gave up 6 bases and J gave up 8 bases; unmatched junction bases: 9. Germline CDR1 reads MDHEN; CDR2 reads SYDVKM. The CDR3 DNA follows: TGTGCCAGCAGGAGGGGGGGGACAGACGGCTACACCTTC. It yields the protein CASRRGGTDGYTF.

This chain uses TRBV9 with TRBJ2-1; D gene ambiguous. V lost 4 bases, J lost 6 bases, and 11 bases lay in between. Germline V gene sequence: CDR1 SGDLS, CDR2 YYNGEE. This CDR3 has 13 residues. CDR3 amino acids: CASSPSPFNEQFF. The CDR3 bases are TGTGCCAGCAGCCCTAGTCCTTTCAATGAGCAGTTCTTC.

This clonotype was seen ten or more times. This chain connects TRBV20-1 to TRBJ1-5, with 10 bases identical to TRBD1. Trimming cost V 1 base and J 3 bases; bases outside gene matches: 9. Germline CDR1 reads DFQATT; CDR2 reads SNEGSKA (reference sequence). This CDR3 region has 17 residues. In DNA form, the CDR3 reads TGCAGTGCTAGAGCTGACAGGGGGCGTGAAACCAATCAGCCCCAGCATTTT. It specifies CSARADRGRETNQPQHF.